This TCR beta chain derives from a study of cytomegalovirus exposure and HLA in healthy donors (dated by TCRdb to between 2016 and 2019). General notes on the study: An earlier analysis of approximately 640 of the donors reported about 290 Gb of sequence data and 120 million or so unique TCR beta sequences from about 179 million T cells. A later genetic analysis used genome-wide SNP genotypes for about three fifths of the 666 donors, treating that subset as a discovery cohort. Along with the approximately 700-subject first cohort, a separate validation cohort of around 120 different subjects was used. A later analysis re-analyzed previously published TCR beta repertoires from 666 donors and added high-resolution HLA genotyping to study TCR occurrence patterns. Four to six DR-DQ haplotypes were handled as single units for association and clustering, since linkage in the cohort was strong. An early release that covered roughly 600 HLA-typed donors contained approximately 300 gigabases of sequencing data and about 93 million unique TCR sequences. Rather than drawing on any new phenotypic data, the later analysis identified candidate immune exposures from TCR beta sequences and the way those sequences occurred across donors. Donor age, sex, ethnicity and CMV serostatus were compiled alongside the repertoire data. The genetic ancestry cluster associated with self-reported Caucasian donors included about 81% of the roughly 360 genotyped donors. The number of donors typed differed by locus, with about 629-630 for A, B, C, DRB1 and DQB1, around 500 for DQA1, 600 to 610 for DPA1, and some 450 for DPB1. The study used immunosequencing to profile the T cell repertoires of 600 to 850 subjects and linked those repertoires to cytomegalovirus serostatus. On average, about 200,000 unique TCR beta nucleotide sequences were sequenced per donor among some 430 genotyped donors of the cohort, with roughly 20% of those sequences being non-productive. High-throughput TCR immunosequencing, statistical association of individual TCRs with disease status, and machine learning were combined to predict cytomegalovirus infection status. Every repertoire in the discovery cohort had been generated on one and the same sequencing platform. In an earlier analysis of roughly 580 of the donors, high-throughput TCR beta sequencing was used to judge whether each TCR beta V gene segment behaved as functional or pseudogenic. Both class I and class II loci were covered by HLA typing, at four-digit resolution. The aim of the study was to test whether cataloging public T cell receptors could identify signatures of past pathogen exposure.

In total, roughly 670 healthy bone marrow donors made up the cohort. All cohort members were sampled while nominally healthy, although unrecorded immune exposures were likely present. The donor tested CMV seronegative, placing the donor among the 300 to 400 seronegative members of the cohort. Every donor gave a peripheral blood sample, and the peripheral blood mononuclear cells from that sample were used for TCR beta sequencing. The Qiagen DNeasy Blood Extraction Kit was used to extract genomic DNA from the blood cell samples. Libraries were built with the immunoSEQ multiplex PCR assay. The multiplex PCR relied on a mix of 60 forward primers for TCR Vbeta segments and 13 reverse primers for TCR Jbeta segments. Amplification of the CDR3 region of rearranged TCR beta genes was performed with a multiplex PCR assay on genomic DNA. The Illumina HiSeq System was used to sequence the amplified TCR beta libraries as 87-base-pair reads. The source study handled its data this way. In a later analysis, some 80 million unique TCR beta chains were counted across the 650 to 750 repertoires, and approximately 9.9 million of these chains were shared by at least two donors. Raw reads were error-corrected and collapsed into unique sequences by a nearest-neighbor algorithm in which closely related sequences were merged to remove PCR and sequencing errors. V, D and J gene segments were assigned by aligning CDR3 sequences to IMGT reference sequences. For a sequence to be retained, at least a six-nucleotide match to both a V gene segment and a J gene segment was required. Rearrangements were called productive when the CDR3 lacked stop codons and stayed in frame with V and J; all others were non-productive. CDR3 was defined according to IMGT convention as the region running from the second conserved V-encoded cysteine to the conserved J-encoded phenylalanine. The earlier analysis of about 640 of the donors excluded any sequence lacking an unambiguous match to a single V gene segment. In an earlier analysis of some 590 of the donors, a V segment was called functional when productive rearrangements were above 56.7%, and segregating when the standard deviation between donors exceeded 5%. A statistical classification framework was built for diagnosing cytomegalovirus status from the catalog of TCR beta chain sequences. A later analysis assigned V and J genes by comparing TCR nucleotide sequences with IMGT/GENE-DB human TR gene sequences. Using the TCRdist pipeline, a later analysis assigned CDR3 sequences along with most-parsimonious VDJ recombination scenarios. In a later analysis, every TCR beta chain was defined by the combination of its CDR3 amino acid sequence and its V-gene family, and reads without a unique V-gene family were dropped. As a way to deal with suspected cross-contamination and a sequencing artifact, a later analysis dropped roughly 620 nucleotide sequences that were highly shared and had low generation probability. A later analysis calculated a clonal expansion index for each public chain from normalized within-repertoire ranks of inferred template counts. A later analysis computed generation probabilities with a VDJ recombination model fitted to out-of-frame rearrangements, and checked the results against IGoR. A later analysis scored TCR-TCR, TCR-HLA and TCR-CMV co-occurrence with hypergeometric tests, applying a repertoire-size bias correction to TCR pairs. False discovery rates were estimated in a later analysis by permuting HLA or CMV assignments 20 times. In a later analysis, co-occurring TCRs were grouped using DBSCAN, with TCRdist sequence similarity added in when clustering inside HLA-allele-positive subsets. Repertoires with fewer than 30,000 or more than 120,000 public chains, plus five repertoires with anomalous nucleotide sharing, were excluded from co-occurrence clustering. TCRdb's version of the immuneACCESS table is confined to in-frame rearrangements and falls short of the full clone set. An unresolved V gene accounts for under half of the shortfall where checked; the remainder is of unknown origin. V and J calls plus clone size are reproduced from that table; the DNA served to infer D and trimming. The sample yields under 200,000 clones; about 80% were counted once. In total, the top ten clones hold roughly 2% of the sample.

Overall results and qualifications from the work: A further reported finding was that TCR beta sequences accurately predicted the HLA-A and HLA-B alleles for most subjects in the first cohort. A later analysis reported that several top co-occurrence clusters appeared linked to parvovirus B19, influenza, CMV and Epstein-Barr virus. A cluster of highly shared sequence variants was judged likely to represent a technical artifact of the sequencing pipeline. It was suggested by the authors that the approach could potentially be generalized to other disease states and immunological phenotypes. Roughly uniform sequencing depth across donors was assumed in presence/absence analyses, although this assumption may not hold. In vitro tests confirmed that a few of the cytomegalovirus-associated TCR beta chains recognize cytomegalovirus antigens. Over 15 rarely observed V segments, including chromosome 9 orphons, were excluded from the earlier analysis of about 600 of the donors because counts were too low. The only immune exposure information available for the cohort was CMV serostatus. According to a later analysis, most CMV-associated TCR beta chains appeared to be HLA-restricted, and the HLA associations seemed to be driven largely by CMV exposure. Correlated functional status among segregating V segments might reflect linkage disequilibrium, but an unknown experimental factor could not be ruled out. Across donors, most TCR sequences were observed very rarely, whereas some public TCRs were present in many individuals. In a later genetic analysis, a missense DCLRE1C variant was associated with V-gene and J-gene trimming of TCR beta chains, and the association was replicated in an independent cohort. Because some donors lacked HLA typing at each locus, the association tests relied only on the typed subset. Compared with equally common non-associated chains, HLA-associated TCR beta chains in a later analysis were more clonally expanded and had lower generation probabilities. When HLA alleles, especially DR and DQ, strongly co-occurred, attributing TCR associations to individual alleles was difficult. In this cohort, only TCR beta chains were sequenced, and detectable features were limited by the absence of alpha or paired-chain data. The study gave a list of 150 to 200 TCR beta chains associated with cytomegalovirus. The classifier was reported to diagnose cytomegalovirus status with high specificity and sensitivity in both the original and validation cohorts. In a later analysis, some 17,000 TCR beta sequences were associated with specific HLA alleles at a false discovery rate of 0.05. Compared with the approximately 670-donor mean, donors in an Asian-associated ancestry cluster had fewer N-insertions in productive TCRs, according to a later genetic analysis. In an earlier analysis of under 600 of the donors, most TCR beta V segments were observed in productive rearrangements about 90% or about 30% of the time, broadly matching IMGT annotations. According to a later analysis, TCR association rates differed among HLA loci, with DRB1 alleles showing the most associated TCRs and HLA-C alleles showing the fewest.

Concerning this clone itself: Its specific antigen is unknown. The sample holds no much larger clone one base away, and base qualities are not on file.

Specimen: PBMCs. This receptor was obtained from a man aged 30-40 years in good health and CMV-seronegative.

The DNA is TGTGCCAGCAGTGACAGGCCGGGACAGGGGGCTATCAGCTCCTACAATGAGCAGTTCTTC. Its amino acids are CASSDRPGQGAISSYNEQFF. The chain uses TRBV6-4 and TRBJ2-1; 12 bases in between match TRBD1. After removal of 2 bases from V and 0 bases from J, the junction retains 11 bases not matched to a gene. From a lookup of the germline V gene, CDR1 and CDR2 are MRHNA and SNTAGT. There are 20 amino acids in the CDR3, from cysteine to phenylalanine inclusive. Just the 60-base CDR3 DNA is kept, in frame starting at base 1.